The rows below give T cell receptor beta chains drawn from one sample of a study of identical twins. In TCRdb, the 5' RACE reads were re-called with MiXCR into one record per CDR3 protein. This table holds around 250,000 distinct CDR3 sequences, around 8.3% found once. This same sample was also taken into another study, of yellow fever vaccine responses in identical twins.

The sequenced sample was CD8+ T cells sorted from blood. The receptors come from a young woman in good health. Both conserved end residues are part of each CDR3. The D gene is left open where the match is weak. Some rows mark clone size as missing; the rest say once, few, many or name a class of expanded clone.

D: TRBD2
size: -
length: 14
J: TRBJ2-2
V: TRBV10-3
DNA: TGTGCCATCAGCCCCCGGGGGGAGACCGGGGAGCTGTTTTTT
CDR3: CAISPRGETGELFF

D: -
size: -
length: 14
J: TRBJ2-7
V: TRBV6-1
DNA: TGTGCCAGCAGCTCCAGGGACTTGATCTACGAGCAGTACTTC
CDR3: CASSSRDLIYEQYF

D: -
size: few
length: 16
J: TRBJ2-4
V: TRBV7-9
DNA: TGTGCCAGCAGCACCCACACCCGCGTAGCCAAAAACATTCAGTACTTC
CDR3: CASSTHTRVAKNIQYF

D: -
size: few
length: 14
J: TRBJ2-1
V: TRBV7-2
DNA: TGTGCCAGCACCAAAGAGTCTACATACAATGAGCAGTTCTTC
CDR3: CASTKESTYNEQFF

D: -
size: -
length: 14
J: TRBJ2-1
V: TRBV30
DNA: TGTGCCTGGAGTGTAGGGCAGGGGCACAATGAGCAGTTCTTC
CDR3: CAWSVGQGHNEQFF

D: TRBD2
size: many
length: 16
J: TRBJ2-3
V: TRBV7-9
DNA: TGTGCCAGCAGCCACTCCGGACTAGCTCGGACAGATACGCAGTATTTT
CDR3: CASSHSGLARTDTQYF

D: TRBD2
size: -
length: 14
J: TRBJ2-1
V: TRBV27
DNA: TGTGCCAGCAGTACAGCCGGGACTACAAATGAGCAGTTCTTC
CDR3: CASSTAGTTNEQFF

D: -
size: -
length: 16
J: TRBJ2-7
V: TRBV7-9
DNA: TGTGCCAGCAGCTTATTCGTTGGCGAAAGCTCCTACGAGCAGTACTTC
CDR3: CASSLFVGESSYEQYF

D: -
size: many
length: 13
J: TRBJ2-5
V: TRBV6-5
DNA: TGTGCCAGCAGTTACGGCTCACAAGAGACCCAGTACTTC
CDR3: CASSYGSQETQYF

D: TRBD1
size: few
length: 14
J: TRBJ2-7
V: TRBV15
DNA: TGTGCCACCAGCGCCGGGACAGGGGGCTACGAGCAGTACTTC
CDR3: CATSAGTGGYEQYF

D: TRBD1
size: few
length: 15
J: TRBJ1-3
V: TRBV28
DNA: TGTGCCAGCAGTGTCTACAGGGGCTCTGGAAACACCATATATTTT
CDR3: CASSVYRGSGNTIYF